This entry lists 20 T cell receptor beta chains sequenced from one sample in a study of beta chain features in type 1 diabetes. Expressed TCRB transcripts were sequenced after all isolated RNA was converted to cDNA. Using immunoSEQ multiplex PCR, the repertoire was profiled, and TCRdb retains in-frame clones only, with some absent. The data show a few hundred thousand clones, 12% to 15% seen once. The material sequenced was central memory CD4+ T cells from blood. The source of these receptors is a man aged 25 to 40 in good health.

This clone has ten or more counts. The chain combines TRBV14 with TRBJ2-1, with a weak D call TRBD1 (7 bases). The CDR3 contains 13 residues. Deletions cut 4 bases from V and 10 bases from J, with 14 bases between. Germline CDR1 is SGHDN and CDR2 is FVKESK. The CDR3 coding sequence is TGTGCCAGCAGCCCAATCGGGGGACAGGAGCAGTTCTTC. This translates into CASSPIGGQEQFF.

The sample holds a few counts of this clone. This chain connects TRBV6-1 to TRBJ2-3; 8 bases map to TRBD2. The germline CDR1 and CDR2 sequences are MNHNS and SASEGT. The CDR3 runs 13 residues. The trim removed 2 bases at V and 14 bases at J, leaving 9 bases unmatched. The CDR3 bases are TGTGCCAGCAGTGAACTGACTAGCGCTAGGGGGTATTTT. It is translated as CASSELTSARGYF.

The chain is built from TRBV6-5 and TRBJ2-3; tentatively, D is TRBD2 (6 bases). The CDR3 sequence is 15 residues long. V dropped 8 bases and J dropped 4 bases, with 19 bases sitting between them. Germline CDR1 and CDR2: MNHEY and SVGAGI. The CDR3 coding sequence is TGTGCCAGCTACTATGGGGGAGGCGTCCCAGATACGCAGTATTTT. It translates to CASYYGGGVPDTQYF.

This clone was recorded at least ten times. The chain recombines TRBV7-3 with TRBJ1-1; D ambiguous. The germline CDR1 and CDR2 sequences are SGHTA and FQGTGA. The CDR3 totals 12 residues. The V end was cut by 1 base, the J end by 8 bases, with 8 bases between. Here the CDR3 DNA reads TGTGCCAGCAGCTTAAATGGCAAGGAAGCTTTCTTT. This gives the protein CASSLNGKEAFF.

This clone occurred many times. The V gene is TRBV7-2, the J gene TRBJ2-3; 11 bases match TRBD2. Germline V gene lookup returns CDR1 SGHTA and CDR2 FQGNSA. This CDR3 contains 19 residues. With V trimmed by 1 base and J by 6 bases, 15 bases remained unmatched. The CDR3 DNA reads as TGTGCCAGCAGCTTAGGGGTAGCGGGGGGGCGAAGGCTGCCGGATACGCAGTATTTT. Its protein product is CASSLGVAGGRRLPDTQYF.

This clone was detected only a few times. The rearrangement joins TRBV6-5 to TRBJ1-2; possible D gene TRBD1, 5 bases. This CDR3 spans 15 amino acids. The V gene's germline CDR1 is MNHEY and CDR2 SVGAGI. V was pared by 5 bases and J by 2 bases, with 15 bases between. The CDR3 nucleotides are TGTGCCAGCAGTCTTGGCTTGGGGGGGAACTATGGCTACACCTTC. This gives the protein CASSLGLGGNYGYTF.

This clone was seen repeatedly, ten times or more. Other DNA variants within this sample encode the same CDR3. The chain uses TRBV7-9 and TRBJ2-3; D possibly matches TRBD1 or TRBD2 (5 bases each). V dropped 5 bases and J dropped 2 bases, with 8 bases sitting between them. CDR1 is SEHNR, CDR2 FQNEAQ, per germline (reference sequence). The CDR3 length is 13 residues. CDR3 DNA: TGTGCCAGCAGCCCCGGGACCACAGATACGCAGTATTTT. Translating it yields CASSPGTTDTQYF.

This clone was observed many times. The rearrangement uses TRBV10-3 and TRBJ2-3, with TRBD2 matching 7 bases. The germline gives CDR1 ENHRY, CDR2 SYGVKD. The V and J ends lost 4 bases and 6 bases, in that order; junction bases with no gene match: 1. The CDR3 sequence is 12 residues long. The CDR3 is CAISVGGDTQYF. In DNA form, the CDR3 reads TGTGCCATCAGTGTGGGGGGGGATACGCAGTATTTT.

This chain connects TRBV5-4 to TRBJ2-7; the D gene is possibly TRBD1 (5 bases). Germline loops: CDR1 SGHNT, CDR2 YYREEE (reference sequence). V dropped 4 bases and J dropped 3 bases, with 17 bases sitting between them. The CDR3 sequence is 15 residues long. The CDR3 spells CASSKDQGLLYEQYF. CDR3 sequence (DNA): TGTGCCAGCAGCAAAGACCAGGGATTACTCTACGAGCAGTACTTC.

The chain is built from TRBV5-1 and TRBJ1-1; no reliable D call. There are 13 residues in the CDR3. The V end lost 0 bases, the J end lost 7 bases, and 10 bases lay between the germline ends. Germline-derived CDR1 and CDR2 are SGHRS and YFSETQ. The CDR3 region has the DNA TGCGCCAGCAGCTTGGCGACACCCTATGAAGCTTTCTTT. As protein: CASSLATPYEAFF.

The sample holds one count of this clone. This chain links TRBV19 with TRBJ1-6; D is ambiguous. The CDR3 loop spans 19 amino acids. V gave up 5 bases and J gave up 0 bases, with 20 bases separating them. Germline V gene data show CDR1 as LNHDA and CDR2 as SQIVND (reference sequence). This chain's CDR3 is CASSPKPFGRGSYNSPLHF. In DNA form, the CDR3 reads TGTGCCAGTAGTCCCAAGCCTTTTGGGCGAGGCTCCTATAATTCACCCCTCCACTTT.

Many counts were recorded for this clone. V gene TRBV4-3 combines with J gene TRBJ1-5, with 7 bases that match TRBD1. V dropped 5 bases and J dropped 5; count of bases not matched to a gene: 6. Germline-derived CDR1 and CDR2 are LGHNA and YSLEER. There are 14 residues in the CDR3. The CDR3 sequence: CASSGTEGDQPQHF. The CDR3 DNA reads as TGCGCCAGCAGCGGGACAGAGGGTGATCAGCCCCAGCATTTT.

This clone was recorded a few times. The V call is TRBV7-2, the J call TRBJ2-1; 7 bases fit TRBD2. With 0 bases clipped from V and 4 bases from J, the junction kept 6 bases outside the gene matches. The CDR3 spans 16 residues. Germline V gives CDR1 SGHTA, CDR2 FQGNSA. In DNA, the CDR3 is TGTGCCAGCAGCTTAGCGGGCGGGGGTGGATACAATGAGCAGTTCTTC. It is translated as CASSLAGGGGYNEQFF.

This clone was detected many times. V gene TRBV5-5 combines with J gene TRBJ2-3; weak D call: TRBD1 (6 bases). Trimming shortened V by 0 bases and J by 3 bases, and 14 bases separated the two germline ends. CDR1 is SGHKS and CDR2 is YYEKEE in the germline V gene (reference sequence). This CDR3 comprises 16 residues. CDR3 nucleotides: TGTGCCAGCAGCTTGGCCGTAGCAGGGGTTACAGATACGCAGTATTTT. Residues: CASSLAVAGVTDTQYF. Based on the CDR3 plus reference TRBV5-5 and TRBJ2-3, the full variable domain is DAGVTQSPTHLIKTRGQQVTLRCSPISGHKSVSWYQQVLGQGPQFIFQYYEKEERGRGNFPDRFSARQFPNYSSELNVNALLLGDSALYLCASSLAVAGVTDTQYFGPGTRLTVL.

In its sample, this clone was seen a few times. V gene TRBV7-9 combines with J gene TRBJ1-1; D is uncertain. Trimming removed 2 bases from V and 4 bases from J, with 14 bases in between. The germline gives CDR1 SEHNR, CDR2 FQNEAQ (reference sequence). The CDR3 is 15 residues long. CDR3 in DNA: TGTGCCAGCAGCTTACGTTCCTTAATCGGCACTGAAGCTTTCTTT. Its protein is CASSLRSLIGTEAFF.

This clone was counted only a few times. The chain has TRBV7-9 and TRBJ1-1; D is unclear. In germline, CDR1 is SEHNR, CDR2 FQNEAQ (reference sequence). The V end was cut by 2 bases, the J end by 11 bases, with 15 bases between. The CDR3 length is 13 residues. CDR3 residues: CASSLSNFERAFF. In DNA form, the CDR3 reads TGTGCCAGCAGCTTATCCAACTTTGAAAGGGCTTTCTTT. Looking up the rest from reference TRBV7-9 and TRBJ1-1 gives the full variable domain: DTGVSQNPRHKITKRGQNVTFRCDPISEHNRLYWYRQTLGQGPEFLTYFQNEAQLEKSRLLSDRFSAERPKGSFSTLEIQRTEQGDSAMYLCASSLSNFERAFFGQGTRLTVV.

The CDR3 is CASSKPGQGSRYTF. CDR3 nucleotides: TGTGCCAGCAGCAAACCGGGACAGGGGAGTCGCTACACCTTC. V and J are TRBV5-6 and TRBJ1-2; TRBD1 agrees at 10 bases. The germline V gene encodes CDR1 SGHDT and CDR2 YYEEEE. The CDR3 contains 14 residues. The ends lost 4 bases at V and 9 bases at J; junction bases unmatched: 9.

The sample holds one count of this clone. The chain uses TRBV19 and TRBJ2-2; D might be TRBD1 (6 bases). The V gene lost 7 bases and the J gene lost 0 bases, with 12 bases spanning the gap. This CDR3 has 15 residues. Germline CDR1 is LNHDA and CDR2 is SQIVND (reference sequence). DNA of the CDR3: TGTGCCAGTAACTCAGGGGATACGAACACCGGGGAGCTGTTTTTT. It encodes CASNSGDTNTGELFF. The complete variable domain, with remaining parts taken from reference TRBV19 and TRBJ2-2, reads DGGITQSPKYLFRKEGQNVTLSCEQNLNHDAMYWYRQDPGQGLRLIYYSQIVNDFQKGDIAEGYSVSREKKESFPLTVTSAQKNPTAFYLCASNSGDTNTGELFFGEGSRLTVL.

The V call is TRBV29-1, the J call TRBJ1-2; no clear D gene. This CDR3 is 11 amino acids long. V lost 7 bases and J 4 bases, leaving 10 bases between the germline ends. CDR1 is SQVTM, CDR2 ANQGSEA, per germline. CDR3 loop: CSASFSYGYTF. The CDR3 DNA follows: TGCAGCGCCTCTTTTTCCTATGGCTACACCTTC.

CDR3 region: CASSPDGANYGYTF. The CDR3 nucleotides are TGTGCCAGCAGCCCTGACGGCGCTAACTATGGCTACACCTTC. The chain recombines TRBV9 with TRBJ1-2; D call uncertain. Germline CDR1 is SGDLS and CDR2 is YYNGEE. This CDR3 region has 14 residues. The ends were cut back, 4 bases at V and 0 bases at J, with 10 bases in the middle. The whole variable domain, remainder taken from reference TRBV9 and TRBJ1-2, is DSGVTQTPKHLITATGQRVTLRCSPRSGDLSVYWYQQSLDQGLQFLIQYYNGEERAKGNILERFSAQQFPDLHSELNLSSLELGDSALYFCASSPDGANYGYTFGSGTRLTVV.